What follows are 18 T cell receptor beta chains derived from one specimen sequenced in a study of CD8 T cells in Susac syndrome. The authors reverse transcribed roughly 0.5 to 1 ug RNA with random hexamers. In TCRdb, the immunoSEQ multiplex PCR reads were re-called with MiXCR into one record per CDR3 protein. The data hold approximately 190,000 distinct CDR3 sequences, with around 93% observed a single time. The specimen was CD8+ T cells from PBMCs. These receptors were obtained from a human donor with Susac syndrome.

The chain links TRBV2 to TRBJ2-2; 7 nucleotides match TRBD1. This CDR3 is built from 14 residues. Germline V gene lookup returns CDR1 SNHLY and CDR2 FYNNEI. V trimming: 6 bases; J trimming: 6 bases; junction bases outside the gene matches: 7. The CDR3 sequence: CASSRQGGSGELFF. Here the CDR3 DNA reads TGTGCCAGCAGCCGACAGGGTGGATCCGGGGAGCTGTTTTTT.

This chain links TRBV7-3 with TRBJ2-2; a possible D gene is TRBD1 (5 bases). Germline values: CDR1 SGHTA, CDR2 FQGTGA. CDR3 size: 15 residues. V dropped 1 base and J dropped 6 bases, with 12 bases sitting between them. CDR3 sequence reads: CASSLSAGLAGELFF. Here the CDR3 DNA reads TGTGCCAGCAGCTTAAGCGCAGGGTTAGCCGGGGAGCTGTTTTTT.

The chain links TRBV20-1 to TRBJ2-2; 10 nucleotides align to TRBD1. Germline trimming cut 7 bases from V and 5 bases from J; bases unmatched to any gene: 4. The CDR3 sequence is 13 residues long. Germline assignment: CDR1 DFQATT and CDR2 SNEGSKA (reference sequence). CDR3 nucleotides: TGCAGTGTTTTGGACAGGGGGACCGGGGAGCTGTTTTTT. Translated: CSVLDRGTGELFF.

V gene TRBV27 combines with J gene TRBJ2-3, with D possibly TRBD1 on 7 matching bases. This CDR3 contains 13 residues. V was cut by 2 bases and J by 5 bases, with 8 bases left in between. Germline-derived CDR1 and CDR2 are MNHEY and SMNVEV (reference sequence). The CDR3 reads CASSLQGGDTQYF. The CDR3 DNA reads TGTGCCAGCAGTTTACAGGGGGGAGATACGCAGTATTTT.

V gene TRBV12-3 or TRBV12-4 combines with J gene TRBJ1-1; 9 bases match TRBD1. V gave up 5 bases and J gave up 7 bases; unmatched junction bases: 11. The CDR3 has 15 amino acids. The CDR3 spells CASSGLTGGVDEAFF. CDR3 bases: TGTGCCAGCAGTGGCCTTACAGGGGGCGTCGATGAAGCTTTCTTT.

The V and J genes are TRBV13 and TRBJ1-2; perhaps TRBD1 as D (5 bases). The CDR3 covers 15 residues. Trimming stripped 5 bases from V and 2 bases from J, with 15 bases between. CDR1 and CDR2 (germline): PRHDT, FYEKMQ (reference sequence). The CDR3 coding sequence is TGTGCCAGCAGCCCCCGGGACGTCCTCAACTATGGCTACACCTTC. Translated: CASSPRDVLNYGYTF.

The rearrangement joins TRBV5-6 to TRBJ2-1; no reliable D call. V was shortened by 2 bases and J by 9 bases, with 9 bases between the two germline ends. The CDR3 totals 12 residues. The V gene's germline CDR1 is SGHDT and CDR2 YYEEEE. The chain's CDR3 is CASSFSVTEQFF. The CDR3 nucleotides read TGTGCCAGCAGCTTCTCGGTGACTGAGCAGTTCTTC.

The gene calls are TRBV27 and TRBJ2-3, with 9 nucleotides matching TRBD2. With V trimmed by 0 bases and J by 6 bases, 13 bases remained unmatched. The germline gives CDR1 MNHEY, CDR2 SMNVEV (reference sequence). The CDR3 loop spans 18 amino acids. CDR3 in amino acids: CASSLSSGRGGEGDTQYF. The DNA of the CDR3 is TGTGCCAGCAGTTTATCTAGCGGGAGAGGTGGTGAGGGTGATACGCAGTATTTT.

A single count supports this clonotype. The chain is built from TRBV9 and TRBJ2-1; the D is unclear. CDR3 length: 12 residues. Trimming removed 0 bases at V and 8 bases at J, with 6 bases between. The germline V gene encodes CDR1 SGDLS and CDR2 YYNGEE. The CDR3 nucleotides are TGTGCCAGCAGCGTAGGCCCCGATGAGCAGTTCTTC. Residues: CASSVGPDEQFF.

The chain uses TRBV9 and TRBJ2-5; no firm D call. Trimming took 0 bases from V and 1 from J, leaving 10 bases between them. Per the germline V gene, CDR1 is SGDLS and CDR2 is YYNGEE. The CDR3 is made up of 15 amino acids. CDR3 DNA sequence: TGTGCCAGCAGCGTAGAAGGCAGGATCCAAGAGACCCAGTACTTC. This sequence encodes CASSVEGRIQETQYF.

The chain uses TRBV19 and TRBJ1-1, with 7 bases fitting TRBD1. V lost 6 bases and J lost 3; bases outside the gene matches: 7. Germline V gene sequence: CDR1 LNHDA, CDR2 SQIVND (reference sequence). The length of the CDR3 is 14 residues. The CDR3 DNA follows: TGTGCCAGTAGATTCGTAGGGACAGACACTGAAGCTTTCTTT. It codes for CASRFVGTDTEAFF.

The chain uses TRBV4-1 and TRBJ1-2; possibly TRBD1 for D (6 bases). The germline gives CDR1 MGHRA, CDR2 YSYEKL. V gave up 5 bases and J gave up 6 bases, with 19 bases separating them. The CDR3 length is 15 residues. In DNA, the CDR3 is TGCGCCAGCAGCTCCGGGGGGGGGCCCACCGATGGCTACACCTTC. Its protein product is CASSSGGGPTDGYTF.

V and J are TRBV9 and TRBJ2-7; TRBD2 aligns across 13 bases. Per germline, CDR1 SGDLS and CDR2 YYNGEE. The CDR3 runs 15 residues. V shed 4 bases, J shed 0 bases, and the junction held 1 base outside the gene matches. CDR3 loop: CASSRTSGSSYEQYF. CDR3 coding DNA: TGTGCCAGCAGCCGGACTAGCGGGAGCTCCTACGAGCAGTACTTC.

The chain recombines TRBV6-5 with TRBJ1-1; maybe TRBD1 (5 bases). The CDR3 length is 14 residues. V shed 6 bases and J shed 0 bases, with 11 bases lying between them. Germline CDR1 and CDR2: MNHEY and SVGAGI. The CDR3 nucleotides are TGTGCCAGCAGGAACAACAGGTTGAACACTGAAGCTTTCTTT. Encoded protein: CASRNNRLNTEAFF.

The chain links TRBV7-9 to TRBJ2-3; weak D call: TRBD2 (6 bases). The V end was cut by 5 bases, the J end by 5 bases, with 11 bases between. Germline V CDR1 and CDR2: SEHNR, FQNEAQ (reference sequence). The CDR3 has 13 amino acids. Written as DNA, the CDR3 is TGTGCCAGCAGCGCCAGCGGGCAAGATACGCAGTATTTT. Amino acid sequence: CASSASGQDTQYF.

V is TRBV7-2 and J is TRBJ1-2; tentative D call: TRBD1 (5 bases). This CDR3 comprises 14 residues. Germline V CDR1 and CDR2: SGHTA, FQGNSA. Deletions cut 4 bases from V and 0 bases from J, with 9 bases between. CDR3 nucleotide sequence: TGTGCCAGCAGCTGGGGGATAGCTAACTATGGCTACACCTTC. It codes for CASSWGIANYGYTF.

This chain connects TRBV2 to TRBJ2-7; possibly TRBD1 for D (7 bases). Germline CDR1 reads SNHLY; CDR2 reads FYNNEI. The CDR3 totals 14 residues. V lost 8 bases to trimming and J lost 2 bases, with 16 bases between them. This CDR3 is CASRARGDPYEQYF. For the CDR3, the DNA is TGTGCCAGCCGCGCCAGGGGGGACCCCTACGAGCAGTACTTC.

V and J are TRBV4-1 and TRBJ2-3; 9 bases line up with TRBD2. J was trimmed by 4 bases and V by 3 bases; bases with no gene match: 8. Germline loops: CDR1 MGHRA, CDR2 YSYEKL. The CDR3 has 16 residues. The CDR3 DNA sequence: TGCGCCAGCAGCCATCTAGCGGGGACGGGTTCAGATACGCAGTATTTT. This translates into CASSHLAGTGSDTQYF.